This entry concerns a single T cell receptor beta chain. This table comes from immunoSEQ multiplex PCR, and its TCRdb copy is limited to in-frame clones, with some not included. The sample holds about 64,000 clones, more than 70% seen once. Adults between roughly 18 and 100 years of age took part from 24 US areas. The data belong to a study of blood T cell repertoires in COVID-19. Study-wide context: The United States, Italy and Spain supplied acute and convalescent COVID-19 samples. PBMCs, B-cell-depleted T cells, or T cells were the source of the cDNA or gDNA that made up the material.

V was pared by 3 bases and J by 4 bases, with 5 bases of the junction left unmatched. The CDR3 extends over 16 amino acids. Germline-derived CDR1 and CDR2 are MGHDK and SYGVNS. The TCR sequence derives from a woman aged 40 to 55 who had recovered from COVID-19. This sequence joins TRBV25-1 and TRBJ2-6; 8 bases are a match to TRBD1. Sequencing was carried out using PBMCs or T cells enriched from blood (not recorded which). CDR3 bases: TGTGCCAGCAGTGACAGGGGGCGCGAGGGGGCCAACGTCCTGACTTTC. Translating it yields CASSDRGREGANVLTF.